This is a list of T cell receptor beta chains from one sample in a study of identical twins. Via MiXCR, TCRdb re-called the 5' RACE reads, giving one row per CDR3 protein. This table holds hundreds of thousands of distinct CDR3 sequences, over 20% found once. These data also featured in a second study, about T cells expressing NK-cell markers.

Sequenced sample: PBMCs. Receptor source: a woman in her late teens or twenties in good health. The CDR3 runs from the conserved cysteine through the conserved F or W. The D gene is left open where the match is weak. Some rows have no size entry. The others give once, few or many, or a class for an expanded clone.

len	d_gene	abundance	v_gene	j_gene	CDR3nt	CDR3aa
15	TRBD1	.	TRBV29-1	TRBJ1-1	TGCAGCGTTCGGTGGGGACAGCTCGCAGACACTGAAGCTTTCTTT	CSVRWGQLADTEAFF
16	.	many	TRBV5-1	TRBJ2-4	TGCGCCAGCAGCTTGGGGGACGGGGGAGCCAAAAACATTCAGTACTTC	CASSLGDGGAKNIQYF
15	TRBD1	.	TRBV4-2	TRBJ2-5	TGTGCCAGCAGCCAATCGACAGGGGCAAAAGAGACCCAGTACTTC	CASSQSTGAKETQYF
13	.	.	TRBV2	TRBJ2-5	TGTGCCAGCAGTTCCGCCATGGTGGAGACCCAGTACTTC	CASSSAMVETQYF
13	.	few	TRBV7-2	TRBJ2-3	TGTGCCAGCAGCCGACAGTTCACAGATACGCAGTATTTT	CASSRQFTDTQYF
15	.	.	TRBV4-2	TRBJ2-1	TGTGCCAGCAGCGTAAGGGCGGACTCCTACAATGAGCAGTTCTTC	CASSVRADSYNEQFF
12	.	many	TRBV5-1	TRBJ2-1	TGCGCCAGCAGCGAGAGCAACAATGAGCAGTTCTTC	CASSESNNEQFF
14	.	.	TRBV11-3	TRBJ1-1	TGTGCCAGCAGCTTAGTTGGGGGTAGGACTGAAGCTTTCTTT	CASSLVGGRTEAFF
13	.	few	TRBV7-9	TRBJ2-1	TGTGCCAGCAGCCGAGCACTGAGGAATGAGCAGTTCTTC	CASSRALRNEQFF
13	.	few	TRBV20-1	TRBJ2-7	TGCAGTGCTAGTGCAGGGGTTACCTACGAGCAGTACTTC	CSASAGVTYEQYF
11	.	few	TRBV12-3/TRBV12-4	TRBJ2-7	TGTGCCAGCAGTTACCGGTTCGAGCAGTACTTC	CASSYRFEQYF